This TCR beta chain was sequenced during a study of blood T cell repertoires in COVID-19. Overall study context: Both acute and convalescent COVID-19 samples were obtained from the United States, Italy and Spain.

Original processing notes: Reference gene primer amplification gave estimated nucleated cell counts. This table comes from immunoSEQ multiplex PCR, and its TCRdb copy is limited to in-frame clones, with some not included. D and trimming come from the DNA, and the V and J calls and clone size come from that table. The profile covers 200,000 or so clones, with under 90% appearing a single time and about 4.5% taken by the ten largest. The CDR3 extends over 13 amino acids. V lost 1 base to trimming and J lost 6 bases, with 9 bases between them. In its sample, this clone was seen once. Other DNA sequences of this sample code for an identical CDR3.

The sample was peripheral blood. This TCR came from a man in his fifties or sixties with acute or convalescent COVID-19. The genes are TRBV12-3 or TRBV12-4 and TRBJ1-2, with D possibly TRBD1 on 5 matching bases. The CDR3 DNA sequence: TGTGCCAGCAGTTTAGTAGGGGAAGATGGCTACACCTTC. It encodes CASSLVGEDGYTF.